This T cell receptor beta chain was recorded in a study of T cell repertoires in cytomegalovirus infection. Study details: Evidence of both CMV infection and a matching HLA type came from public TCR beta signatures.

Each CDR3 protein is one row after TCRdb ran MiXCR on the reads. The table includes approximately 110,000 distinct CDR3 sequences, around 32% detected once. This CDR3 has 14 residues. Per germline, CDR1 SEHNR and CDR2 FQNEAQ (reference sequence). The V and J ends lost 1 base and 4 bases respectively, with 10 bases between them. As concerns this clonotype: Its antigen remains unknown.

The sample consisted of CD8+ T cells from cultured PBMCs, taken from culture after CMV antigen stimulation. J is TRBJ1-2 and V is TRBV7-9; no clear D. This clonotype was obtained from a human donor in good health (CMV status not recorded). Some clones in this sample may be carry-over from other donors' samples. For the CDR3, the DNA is TGTGCCAGCAGCTTAGAGGCAGGCTTCTATGGCTACACCTTC. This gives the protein CASSLEAGFYGYTF.